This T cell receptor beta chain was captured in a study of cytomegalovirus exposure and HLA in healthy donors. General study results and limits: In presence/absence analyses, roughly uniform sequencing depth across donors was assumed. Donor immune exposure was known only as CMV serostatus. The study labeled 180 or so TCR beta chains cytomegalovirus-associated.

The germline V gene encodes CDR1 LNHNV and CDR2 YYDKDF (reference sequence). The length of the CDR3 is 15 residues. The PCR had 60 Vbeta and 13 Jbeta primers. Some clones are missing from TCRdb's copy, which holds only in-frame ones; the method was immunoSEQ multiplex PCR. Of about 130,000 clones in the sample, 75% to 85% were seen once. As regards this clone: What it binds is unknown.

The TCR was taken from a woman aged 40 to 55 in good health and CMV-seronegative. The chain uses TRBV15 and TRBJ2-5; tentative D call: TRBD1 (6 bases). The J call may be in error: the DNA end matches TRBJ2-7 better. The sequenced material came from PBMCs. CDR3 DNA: TGTGCCACCAGCAGAGCTGCAGGGGAGCCCTACGAGCAGTACTTC. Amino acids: CATSRAAGEPYEQYF.